Listed below are T cell receptor beta chains from one sample, sequenced in a study of blood T cell repertoires in COVID-19. Only in-frame clones appear in the TCRdb table, and some are missing; sequencing was by immunoSEQ multiplex PCR. In the table there are over 200,000 clones, more than 80% of which are singletons. The sequencing sample was made of PBMCs or T cells enriched from blood (not recorded which). All receptors come from a man aged 60-69 years who had recovered from COVID-19. The CDR3 runs from the conserved cysteine through the conserved F or W. A D gene is named only where the DNA matches it firmly. A clone size is listed for some rows: how often the clone was seen (once, few, many), or a class if it is expanded.

v_call	j_call	d_call	clone_size	cdr3_nt	cdr3_aa
TRBV27	TRBJ1-1	-	-	TGTGCCAGCAGAAAAAGAGGGGGGGTACCTAGGGACACTGAAGCTTTCTTT	CASRKRGGVPRDTEAFF
TRBV18	TRBJ2-7	TRBD1	-	TGTGCCAGCTCATTCGGACAGGCCTCCTACGAGCAGTACTTC	CASSFGQASYEQYF
TRBV11-2	TRBJ1-6	-	-	TGTGCCAGCAGCTTAGTGAGGGATTCACCCCTCCACTTT	CASSLVRDSPLHF
TRBV10-3	TRBJ2-5	TRBD2	once	TGTGCCATCAGTGGCGGGGGAGAGACCCAGTACTTC	CAISGGGETQYF
TRBV4-2	TRBJ1-6	-	-	TGTGCCAGCAGCCAAGGGGACTTACGTAATTCACCCCTCCACTTT	CASSQGDLRNSPLHF
TRBV10-3	TRBJ2-7	TRBD1	-	TGTGCCATCAGGTCCTCCGGGACAGGGGCCTACGAGCAGTACTTC	CAIRSSGTGAYEQYF
TRBV11-2	TRBJ2-5	TRBD1	-	TGTGCCAGCAATACAGGGGGCGAAGAGACCCAGTACTTC	CASNTGGEETQYF
TRBV6-5	TRBJ2-5	TRBD1	-	TGTGCCAGCAGTTACCAGAGGACAGGGGCCTCGGGGACCCAGTACTTC	CASSYQRTGASGTQYF
TRBV15	TRBJ2-3	TRBD1	-	TGTGCCACCAGCAGAGATCTCAGGGGGCTTAATACGCAGTATTTT	CATSRDLRGLNTQYF
TRBV19	TRBJ1-1	TRBD1	-	TGTGCCAGTAGTATGAGTTATGGGACAGGAAACACTGAAGCTTTCTTT	CASSMSYGTGNTEAFF
TRBV7-2	TRBJ1-4	TRBD1	-	TGTGCCAGCAGCTTAGGGGACAGAATTAATGAAAAACTGTTTTTT	CASSLGDRINEKLFF
TRBV7-2	TRBJ1-5	-	few	TGTGCCAGCAGCTTAGGGGTTCAGGGGTATCAGCCCCAGCATTTT	CASSLGVQGYQPQHF
TRBV5-6	TRBJ2-5	TRBD1	-	TGTGCCAGCAGCTTTAGCAGGGGGCACGAGACCCAGTACTTC	CASSFSRGHETQYF
TRBV11-3	TRBJ1-3	TRBD1	-	TGTGCCAGCAGCTTAAGGACAGGGAGGAACACCATATATTTT	CASSLRTGRNTIYF
TRBV11-3	TRBJ2-6	-	-	TGTGCCAGCAGCTTAAGGGGCAGGTCTGGGGCCAACGTCCTGACTTTC	CASSLRGRSGANVLTF
TRBV6-1	TRBJ1-2	-	-	TGTGCCAGCAGTGAAGGGGGGCAGGGCTCTAATTATGGCTACACCTTC	CASSEGGQGSNYGYTF
TRBV18	TRBJ2-7	TRBD1	-	TGTGCCAGCTCACCCGGGACAGGGTTCGACGAGCAGTACTTC	CASSPGTGFDEQYF
TRBV19	TRBJ2-1	TRBD1	-	TGTGCCAGTAGTATGGGGACAGGAACGAGGAATGAGCAGTTCTTC	CASSMGTGTRNEQFF
TRBV4-3	TRBJ2-1	-	once	TGCGCCAGCAGCCACCCGGGCTCCTACAATGAGCAGTTCTTC	CASSHPGSYNEQFF
TRBV12-1	TRBJ2-1	-	-	TGTGCCAGCAGCTTCCCCGGGACAGTCTCCTACAATGAGCAGTTCTTC	CASSFPGTVSYNEQFF
TRBV5-1	TRBJ1-1	TRBD1	once	TGCGCCAGCAGCTTGAAATCCGGGACAGGGTGGGGGAACACTGAAGCTTTCTTT	CASSLKSGTGWGNTEAFF
TRBV7-9	TRBJ2-1	TRBD1	-	TGTGCCAGCAGCAAAGACAGGGGCGATGAGCAGTTCTTC	CASSKDRGDEQFF
TRBV24-1	TRBJ2-3	-	-	TGTGCCACCAGTGGAGGCGGTTCTAGCACAGATACGCAGTATTTT	CATSGGGSSTDTQYF
TRBV3-1/TRBV3-2	TRBJ2-5	-	once	TGTGCCAGCAGCCAACTCGAAGAGACCCAGTACTTC	CASSQLEETQYF
TRBV15	TRBJ2-3	TRBD1	once	TGTGCCACCAGCAAGGACAGGGGGCAAGTAGATACGCAGTATTTT	CATSKDRGQVDTQYF
TRBV19	TRBJ1-4	TRBD1	-	TGTGCCAGTTCTTACCTGGGGACAGGGGAAGAAAAACTGTTTTTT	CASSYLGTGEEKLFF
TRBV11-2	TRBJ1-1	-	-	TGTGCCAGCTCCCGCGGTAGTAGTGGCACTGAAGCTTTCTTT	CASSRGSSGTEAFF
TRBV27	TRBJ1-2	TRBD1	-	TGTGCCAGCAGCCAAGGACAGGGTGAAGGCTACACCTTC	CASSQGQGEGYTF
TRBV27	TRBJ1-2	TRBD1	-	TGTGCCAGCACCCAAAGTCAGGCAGGGGGGTTTGGCTACACCTTC	CASTQSQAGGFGYTF
TRBV7-9	TRBJ1-6	-	-	TGTGCCAGCAGCTTACTAGGAAACAATTCACCCCTCCACTTT	CASSLLGNNSPLHF
TRBV2	TRBJ1-2	TRBD1	-	TGTGCCAGCAGTGAGAACAGGGGCTATGGCTACACCTTC	CASSENRGYGYTF
TRBV2	TRBJ1-4	-	-	TGTGCCAGCAGACGGGGAGTTGGGACTAATGAAAAACTGTTTTTT	CASRRGVGTNEKLFF
TRBV9	TRBJ2-5	TRBD1	-	TGTGCCAGCAGCGTAGGGGTGACAGGGCAAGAGACCCAGTACTTC	CASSVGVTGQETQYF
TRBV10-3	TRBJ1-1	TRBD1	-	TGTGCCACCCGGACAGGGGGACCTGAAGCTTTCTTT	CATRTGGPEAFF
TRBV13	TRBJ2-7	TRBD1	few	TGTGCCAGCAGCTTGGCGCCGGACAGGGGGCACGAGCAGTACTTC	CASSLAPDRGHEQYF
TRBV7-8	TRBJ2-1	TRBD1	-	TGTGCCAGCAGCTTGAGCCAGGGGGCGAACAATGAGCAGTTCTTC	CASSLSQGANNEQFF
TRBV9	TRBJ1-2	TRBD1	-	TGTGCCAGCAGCTCTACCCTCCAGGGACCCAGGGGGTATGGCTACACCTTC	CASSSTLQGPRGYGYTF
TRBV5-1	TRBJ1-3	TRBD1	-	TGCGCCAGCAGCGGACAGGGAGGTGGAAACACCATATATTTT	CASSGQGGGNTIYF
TRBV19	TRBJ2-2	TRBD2	-	TGTGCCAGTAGTACCGGGGGGGCCCCCACCGGGGAGCTGTTTTTT	CASSTGGAPTGELFF
TRBV9	TRBJ1-1	-	-	TGTGCCAGCAGCGCTCAAACAGGCCGAATGAACACTGAAGCTTTCTTT	CASSAQTGRMNTEAFF
TRBV18	TRBJ2-2	-	-	TGTGCCAGCTCAACGGGGGTCGGGGAGCTGTTTTTT	CASSTGVGELFF
TRBV30	TRBJ2-7	TRBD2	-	TGTGCCGGGACTAGCGGGGTTTACGAGCAGTACTTC	CAGTSGVYEQYF
TRBV7-9	TRBJ2-3	TRBD2	-	TGTGCCAGCGAGCGAGCGGGGTTAAGCACAGATACGCAGTATTTT	CASERAGLSTDTQYF
TRBV6-5	TRBJ1-2	TRBD1	-	TGTGCCAGCAGTTATCGCGGACAGGGCTATGGCTACACCTTC	CASSYRGQGYGYTF
TRBV19	TRBJ1-1	-	-	TGTGCCAGTAGTTGGAGGGTGGGGACTGAAGCTTTCTTT	CASSWRVGTEAFF
TRBV18	TRBJ2-7	TRBD1	many	TGTGCCAGCTCAGGACAGGGACGCGACGAGCAGTACTTC	CASSGQGRDEQYF
TRBV18	TRBJ1-3	-	-	TGTGCCAGCACGTACACACGGGATGGAAACACCATATATTTT	CASTYTRDGNTIYF
TRBV7-9	TRBJ2-6	TRBD1	-	TGTGCCAGCAGCCTCGGGACAGCTGGGGCCAACGTCCTGACTTTC	CASSLGTAGANVLTF
TRBV10-3	TRBJ2-2	-	few	TGTGCCATCACGGGGGGCCTGAACACCGGGGAGCTGTTTTTT	CAITGGLNTGELFF
TRBV19	TRBJ1-2	-	-	TGTGCCAGTAGTATTGAGCCGGGACTATTCTATGGCTACACCTTC	CASSIEPGLFYGYTF